These 2 T cell receptor beta chains came from one sample sequenced in a study of T cells in Graves' hyperthyroidism and ophthalmopathy. TCR beta CDR3 sequences were amplified from RNA transcripts. The HTBI primer set drove a first-round RT-PCR of the TCR CDR3. Each CDR3 protein is one row after TCRdb ran MiXCR on the multiplex PCR reads. The sample shows around 620,000 distinct CDR3 sequences, 35% to 55% of them seen only once. The sample consisted of peripheral blood or thyroid tissue (not recorded which). The receptors were sampled from an adult woman with Graves' disease, either hyperthyroidism or ophthalmopathy (not recorded which).

The rearrangement links TRBV7-2 to TRBJ2-7; 15 bases agree with TRBD2. Germline V gene data show CDR1 as SGHTA and CDR2 as FQGNSA. The CDR3 runs to 17 residues. V lost 5 bases and J lost 3; bases outside the gene matches: 8. CDR3 sequence reads: CASSPGLAGGIHYEQYF. CDR3 in DNA: TGTGCCAGCAGCCCCGGACTAGCGGGAGGGATACACTACGAGCAGTACTTC.

The chain joins TRBV15 to TRBJ1-1; weak D call: TRBD1 (5 bases). Germline assignment: CDR1 LNHNV and CDR2 YYDKDF (reference sequence). Trimming pared 0 bases from V and 6 bases from J, leaving 8 bases between. The CDR3 is 13 amino acids. The CDR3 here is CATSRDWGSEAFF. Written as DNA, the CDR3 is TGTGCCACCAGCAGAGATTGGGGCTCTGAAGCTTTCTTT.